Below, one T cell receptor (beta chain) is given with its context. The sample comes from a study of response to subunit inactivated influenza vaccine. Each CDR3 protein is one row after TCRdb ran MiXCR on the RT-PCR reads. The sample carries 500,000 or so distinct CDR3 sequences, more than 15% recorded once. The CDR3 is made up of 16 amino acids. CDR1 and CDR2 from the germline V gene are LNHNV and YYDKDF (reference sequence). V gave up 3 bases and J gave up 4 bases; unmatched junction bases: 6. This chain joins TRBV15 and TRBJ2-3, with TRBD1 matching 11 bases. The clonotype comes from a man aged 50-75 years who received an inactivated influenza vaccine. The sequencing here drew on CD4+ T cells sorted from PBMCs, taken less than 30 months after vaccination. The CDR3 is CATSRDRGLGSDTQYF. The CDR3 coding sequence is TGTGCCACCAGCAGGGACAGGGGGCTCGGATCAGATACGCAGTATTTT.